The 12 T cell receptor beta chains below come from one sample, sequenced in a study of T cell changes during pregnancy in multiple sclerosis. Produced via immunoSEQ multiplex PCR; TCRdb's table is partial and in-frame only. The table includes 26,000 or so clones, 75% to 90% detected once. Source: CD8+ T cells from peripheral blood mononuclear cells, taken in the second trimester of pregnancy. All receptors come from a female donor with multiple sclerosis, enrolled in a pregnancy study.

V is TRBV29-1 and J is TRBJ2-7, with TRBD2 as a possible D gene (5 bases). The germline V gene encodes CDR1 SQVTM and CDR2 ANQGSEA. The germline V and J ends were trimmed by 5 bases and 3 bases, with 11 bases remaining between them. This CDR3 is 12 amino acids long. The CDR3 loop is CSVSYSGYEQYF. The DNA for the CDR3 is TGCAGCGTTAGTTACAGCGGCTACGAGCAGTACTTC.

CDR3 sequence (DNA): TGTGCCAGCAGCCTGGACAGGGGGCGGCTTGGCTACACCTTC. It translates to CASSLDRGRLGYTF. The rearrangement links TRBV5-5 to TRBJ1-2; 11 bases map to TRBD1. The CDR3 spans 14 residues. V shed 4 bases and J 7 bases; nucleotides not matched to a gene: 6. Germline V gives CDR1 SGHKS, CDR2 YYEKEE (reference sequence).

V usage is TRBV7-9 and J usage is TRBJ2-7, with 7 bases that match TRBD2. The CDR3 has 17 amino acids. CDR1 SEHNR and CDR2 FQNEAQ come from the germline V gene (reference sequence). The junction had 15 bases not matched to a gene; V was cut back by 2 bases and J by 5 bases. The DNA of the CDR3 is TGTGCCAGCAGCTTAACCCATGACGGGGAGGGTCGGAACGAGCAGTACTTC. Residues: CASSLTHDGEGRNEQYF.

The chain joins TRBV28 to TRBJ1-1, with a possible D match to TRBD1 (6 bases). CDR1 and CDR2 (germline): MDHEN, SYDVKM. V lost 5 bases to trimming and J lost 1 base, with 14 bases between them. This CDR3 contains 15 residues. Here the CDR3 DNA reads TGTGCCAGCAGTCTAACAGGGATTGCGAACACTGAAGCTTTCTTT. Translation: CASSLTGIANTEAFF.

The gene calls are TRBV5-1 and TRBJ1-5; 7 bases line up with TRBD1. The CDR3 is 16 amino acids. Per germline, CDR1 SGHRS and CDR2 YFSETQ. Trimming took 0 bases from V and 4 from J; bases not matched to a gene: 7. CDR3 in DNA: TGCGCCAGCAGCTTGGACGGCAGGGGGGTGAATCAGCCCCAGCATTTT. Protein: CASSLDGRGVNQPQHF.

The chain uses TRBV7-6 and TRBJ2-3; perhaps TRBD2 as D (6 bases). Per the germline V gene, CDR1 is SGHVS and CDR2 is FNYEAQ. Trimming took 3 bases from V and 3 from J, leaving 16 bases between them. CDR3 size: 16 residues. CDR3 in amino acids: CASSFGFGGSTDTQYF. The CDR3 nucleotides are TGTGCCAGCAGCTTCGGGTTCGGGGGATCGACAGATACGCAGTATTTT.

This chain joins TRBV28 and TRBJ1-5, with D perhaps matching TRBD1 (5 bases). The CDR3 sequence is 16 residues long. With 8 bases removed from V and 8 bases from J, the gap between germline ends came to 25 bases. CDR1 and CDR2 (germline): MDHEN, SYDVKM. CDR3 nucleotides: TGTGCCAGCGCTAAGTCCGGGACCCAGGGAGGAGAGCCCCAGCATTTT. This codes for CASAKSGTQGGEPQHF.

The rearrangement uses TRBV7-9 and TRBJ2-7; D gene ambiguous. The CDR3 is 12 amino acids. Trimming shortened V by 5 bases and J by 4 bases, and 9 bases separated the two germline ends. Looked up from germline, CDR1 is SEHNR and CDR2 is FQNEAQ (reference sequence). This CDR3 is CASSGEKYEQYF. The CDR3 DNA reads TGTGCCAGCAGCGGAGAAAAGTACGAGCAGTACTTC.

The rearrangement uses TRBV27 and TRBJ2-1; tentative D call: TRBD1 (5 bases). The V end lost 0 bases, the J end lost 0 bases, and 15 bases lay between the germline ends. Per germline, CDR1 MNHEY and CDR2 SMNVEV (reference sequence). CDR3 length: 18 residues. For the CDR3, the DNA is TGTGCCAGCAGTTTATCGATCCCAGGGCTTAGCTCCTACAATGAGCAGTTCTTC. Protein: CASSLSIPGLSSYNEQFF.

The DNA of the CDR3 is TGTGCCAGCAGCTCTCTGGGAGACGAGCAGTACTTC. It specifies CASSSLGDEQYF. This chain connects TRBV11-2 to TRBJ2-7, with D perhaps TRBD2 (5 bases). This CDR3 has 12 residues. V was clipped by 4 bases and J by 5 bases, with 9 bases between them. CDR1 and CDR2 (germline): SGHAT, FQNNGV.

V gene TRBV7-9 combines with J gene TRBJ2-1; 9 bases agree with TRBD2. Germline values: CDR1 SEHNR, CDR2 FQNEAQ (reference sequence). Trimming took 6 bases from V and 5 from J; bases not matched to a gene: 8. This CDR3 region has 15 residues. Here the CDR3 reads CASRSGTSKNNEQFF. The DNA for the CDR3 is TGTGCCAGCAGGTCCGGGACTAGCAAAAACAATGAGCAGTTCTTC. Combining the CDR3 with reference TRBV7-9 and TRBJ2-1 gives the whole variable domain DTGVSQNPRHKITKRGQNVTFRCDPISEHNRLYWYRQTLGQGPEFLTYFQNEAQLEKSRLLSDRFSAERPKGSFSTLEIQRTEQGDSAMYLCASRSGTSKNNEQFFGPGTRLTVL.

The chain joins TRBV19 to TRBJ2-7; the match to TRBD2 covers 8 bases. There are 17 residues in the CDR3. The junction had 14 bases not matched to a gene; V was cut back by 2 bases and J by 5 bases. CDR1 is LNHDA and CDR2 is SQIVND in the germline V gene (reference sequence). As DNA, the CDR3 is TGTGCCAGTAGTATACAGAAAGGGACTAGTTCGCGCAACGAGCAGTACTTC. Translation gives CASSIQKGTSSRNEQYF.